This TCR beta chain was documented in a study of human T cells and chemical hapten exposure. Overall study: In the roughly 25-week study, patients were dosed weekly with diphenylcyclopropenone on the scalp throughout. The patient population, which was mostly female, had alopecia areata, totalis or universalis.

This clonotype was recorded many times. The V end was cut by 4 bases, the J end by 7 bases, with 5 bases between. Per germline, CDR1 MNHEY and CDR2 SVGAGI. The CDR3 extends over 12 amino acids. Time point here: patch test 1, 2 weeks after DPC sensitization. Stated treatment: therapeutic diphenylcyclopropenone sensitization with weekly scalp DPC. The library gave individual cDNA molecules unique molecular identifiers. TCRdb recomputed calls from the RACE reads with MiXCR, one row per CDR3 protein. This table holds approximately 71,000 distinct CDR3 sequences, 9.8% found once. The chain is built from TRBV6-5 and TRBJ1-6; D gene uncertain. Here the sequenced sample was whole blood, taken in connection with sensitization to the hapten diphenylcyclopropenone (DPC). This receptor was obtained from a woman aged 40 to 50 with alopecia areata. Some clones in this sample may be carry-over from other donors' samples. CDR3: CASSFRNSPLHF. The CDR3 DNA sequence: TGTGCCAGCAGTTTCAGAAATTCACCCCTCCACTTT.